This TCR beta chain was sequenced for a study of cytomegalovirus exposure and HLA in healthy donors. Study-level findings and limits: Researchers catalogued approximately 160 TCR beta chains as cytomegalovirus-associated. The productive fraction for most TCR beta V segments was about 87% or about 30% in an earlier analysis.

Germline CDR1 reads SGHDT; CDR2 reads YYEEEE. V dropped 3 bases and J dropped 4 bases, with 19 bases sitting between them. The CDR3 length is 16 residues. Vbeta (60) and Jbeta (13) primers were used in the PCR. Assay used: immunoSEQ multiplex PCR; TCRdb lists only in-frame clones, some missing. The sample carries 130,000 to 150,000 clones, over 75% recorded once. Worth noting for this clone: As yet, its antigen is unknown.

Sequencing was carried out using PBMCs. This receptor was identified in a male donor in good health and CMV-seronegative. The chain employs TRBV5-6 and TRBJ1-2; maybe TRBD1 (6 bases). The CDR3 DNA sequence: TGTGCCAGCAGCTCCGGACAGACCGGGCTGAGCTATGGCTACACCTTC. Protein sequence: CASSSGQTGLSYGYTF.